This note documents a single T cell receptor (beta chain) sequence. No cognate antigen has been identified for it. No per-base quality is available; no much larger clone lies one base away. One collaborating source in Seattle enrolled patients while the patients were actively infected and followed the patients over time throughout the course of disease. Whole blood was collected in K2EDTA tubes by collaborating institutions according to the institutions' own protocols. For TCRbeta analysis, collaborators shipped samples as frozen whole blood, isolated PBMCs, or DNA extracted from either of those sample types. TCRbeta CDR3 regions were amplified from genomic DNA using the immunoSEQ Assay, a bias-controlled multiplex PCR. Concerning the study's data processing: Nucleated cell counts per sample were estimated from amplification of reference gene primers within the assay. To quantify the absolute abundance of each unique TCRbeta CDR3 rearrangement, sequence reads were collapsed and filtered. For each sample, productive Simpson clonality was calculated by taking the square root of Simpson's diversity index across productive rearrangements. TCRdb carries this immuneACCESS record with in-frame sequences only. Its versions omit some clonotypes, under half of them owing to an unresolved V gene in the studies checked, with the rest unexplained. The V and J calls and clone size were taken over from that table, and D and trimming were inferred from the DNA. A total of 300,000 to 450,000 clones appear in this sample, approximately 87% of them only once. The ten largest clones take up about 10% of the sample.

Its CDR3 holds 18 amino acids, cysteine through phenylalanine. The retained sequence is limited to the CDR3, 54 bases, with the frame set at the first base. Trimming at the junction amounts to 1 base on V and 4 bases on J, and the germline ends lie 22 bases apart. This entry is derived from a study of blood T cell repertoires in COVID-19 (dated by TCRdb to 2020 to 2022). Study-wide context: Samples covering the acute and convalescent phases of COVID-19 were provided by collaborators in the United States, Italy and Spain. A freely available public database, intended as a resource for researchers studying the immune response to SARS-CoV-2, is where the repertoires were released. Nearly every sample came with metadata listing a de-identified subject ID, COVID-19 status, age in years and sex. The samples were drawn from the first 160 participants of the ongoing ImmuneRACE study and from some 1,300 subjects provided by 6 global collaborators. The prospective study material was composed of cDNA or gDNA derived from T cells, B-cell-depleted T cells, or PBMCs. Subjects who had been exposed to COVID-19, were actively infected with it, or had recovered from it provided the deeply sampled blood TCRbeta repertoires that made up the dataset. Where available, HLA class I and class II types were taken from metadata supplied by the sample provider and were not determined by assay-based typing. The paper as a whole reports these results and caveats: How much clinical and demographic metadata was included differed by source and by participant, and the metadata was provided uncurated.

The sequence was collected from a woman in her twenties or thirties with COVID-19, enrolled during active disease. This sequence uses TRBV23-1 and TRBJ1-1, and TRBD1 may be the D gene, going by 5 matching bases. TRBV23-1 is an ORF for which the function is uncertain. Input material: peripheral blood. The sequenced DNA is TGCGCCAGCAGTCAATTTGGGACTCACAGGTTATGGTCCACTGAAGCTTTCTTT. Its translation reads: CASSQFGTHRLWSTEAFF.